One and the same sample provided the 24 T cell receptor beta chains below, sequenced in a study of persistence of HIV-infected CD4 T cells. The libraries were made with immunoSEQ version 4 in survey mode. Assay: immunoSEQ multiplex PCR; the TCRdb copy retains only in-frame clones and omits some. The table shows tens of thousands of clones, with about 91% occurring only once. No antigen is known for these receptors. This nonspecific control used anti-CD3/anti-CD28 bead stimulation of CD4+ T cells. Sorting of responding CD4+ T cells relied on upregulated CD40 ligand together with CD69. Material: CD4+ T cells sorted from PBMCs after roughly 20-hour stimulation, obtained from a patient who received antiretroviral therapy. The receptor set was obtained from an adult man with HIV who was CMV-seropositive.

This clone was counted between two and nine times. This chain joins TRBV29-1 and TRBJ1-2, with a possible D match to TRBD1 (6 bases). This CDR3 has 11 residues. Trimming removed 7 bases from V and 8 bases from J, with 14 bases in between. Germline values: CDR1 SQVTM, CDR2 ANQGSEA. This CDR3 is CSAITGSGYTF. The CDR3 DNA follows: TGCAGCGCCATAACAGGGTCCGGCTACACCTTC.

CDR3 protein: CSVEELAGAHEQYF. In nucleotides, the CDR3 is TGCAGCGTTGAAGAACTAGCGGGAGCCCACGAGCAGTACTTC. This chain connects TRBV29-1 to TRBJ2-7; TRBD2 aligns across 11 bases. V gave up 0 bases and J gave up 5 bases; unmatched junction bases: 3. Per germline, CDR1 SQVTM and CDR2 ANQGSEA. The CDR3 extends over 14 amino acids.

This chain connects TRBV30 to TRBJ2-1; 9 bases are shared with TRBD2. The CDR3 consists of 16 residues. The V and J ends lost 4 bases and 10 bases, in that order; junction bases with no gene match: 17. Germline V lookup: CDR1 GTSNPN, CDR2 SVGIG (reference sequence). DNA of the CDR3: TGTGCCTGGATAACAACAAGGACTAGCGAGAGAACAGAGCAGTTCTTC. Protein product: CAWITTRTSERTEQFF.

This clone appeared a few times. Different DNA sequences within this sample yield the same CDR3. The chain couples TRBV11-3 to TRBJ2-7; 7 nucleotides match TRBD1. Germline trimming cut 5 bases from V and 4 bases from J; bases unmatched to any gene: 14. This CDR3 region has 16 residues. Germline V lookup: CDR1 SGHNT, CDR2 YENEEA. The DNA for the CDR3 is TGTGCCAGCAGCCCAAAAAGGGGGCGCTTACGTTACGAGCAGTACTTC. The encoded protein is CASSPKRGRLRYEQYF.

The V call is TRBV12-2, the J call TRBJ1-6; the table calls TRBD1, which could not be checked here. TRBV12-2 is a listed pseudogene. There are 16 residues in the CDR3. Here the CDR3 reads CASRSLEGQDNSPLHF. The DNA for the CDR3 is TGTGCAAGTCGCTCTCTAGAGGGACAGGATAATTCACCCCTCCACTTT.

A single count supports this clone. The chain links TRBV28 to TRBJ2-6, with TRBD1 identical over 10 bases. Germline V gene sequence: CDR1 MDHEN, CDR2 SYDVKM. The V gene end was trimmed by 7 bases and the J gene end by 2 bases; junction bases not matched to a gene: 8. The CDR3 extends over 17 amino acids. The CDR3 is CASKGLDRGTGANVLTF. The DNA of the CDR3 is TGTGCCAGCAAGGGTCTGGACAGGGGGACTGGGGCCAACGTCCTGACTTTC.

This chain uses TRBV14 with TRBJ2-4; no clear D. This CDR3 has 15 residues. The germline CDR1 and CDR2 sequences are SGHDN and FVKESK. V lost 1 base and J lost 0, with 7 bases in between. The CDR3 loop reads CASSQGGVAKNIQYF. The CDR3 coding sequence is TGTGCCAGCAGCCAAGGAGGAGTAGCCAAAAACATTCAGTACTTC. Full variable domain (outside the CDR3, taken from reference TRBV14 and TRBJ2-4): EAGVTQFPSHSVIEKGQTVTLRCDPISGHDNLYWYRRVMGKEIKFLLHFVKESKQDESGMPNNRFLAERTGGTYSTLKVQPAELEDSGVYFCASSQGGVAKNIQYFGAGTRLSVL.

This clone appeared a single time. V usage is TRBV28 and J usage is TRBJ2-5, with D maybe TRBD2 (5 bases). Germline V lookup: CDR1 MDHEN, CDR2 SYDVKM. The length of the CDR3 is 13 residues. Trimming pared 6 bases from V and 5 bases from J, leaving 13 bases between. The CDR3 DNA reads TGTGCCAGCAGCAAAATGGAGGTGGAGACCCAGTACTTC. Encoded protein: CASSKMEVETQYF.

CDR3 residues: CASSLVGGDTEAFF. DNA for the CDR3: TGTGCCAGCAGCTTAGTTGGGGGGGACACTGAAGCTTTCTTT. The V gene is TRBV7-9, the J gene TRBJ1-1; possible D gene TRBD1, 5 bases. Germline V CDR1 and CDR2: SEHNR, FQNEAQ (reference sequence). The V end was cut by 1 base, the J end by 3 bases, with 9 bases between. This CDR3 has 14 residues.

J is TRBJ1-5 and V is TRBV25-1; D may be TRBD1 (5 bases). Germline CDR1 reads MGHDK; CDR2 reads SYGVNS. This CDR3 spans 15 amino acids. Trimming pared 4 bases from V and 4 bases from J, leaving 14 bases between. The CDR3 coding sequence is TGTGCCAGCAGTGCCGCGGGGGACTGGAATCAGCCCCAGCATTTT. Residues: CASSAAGDWNQPQHF.

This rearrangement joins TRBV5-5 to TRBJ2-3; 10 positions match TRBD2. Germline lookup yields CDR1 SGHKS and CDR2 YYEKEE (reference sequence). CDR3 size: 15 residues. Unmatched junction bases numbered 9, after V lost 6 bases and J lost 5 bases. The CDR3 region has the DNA TGTGCCAGCACCCCCACAAGCGGGAGGGTAGATACGCAGTATTTT. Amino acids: CASTPTSGRVDTQYF.

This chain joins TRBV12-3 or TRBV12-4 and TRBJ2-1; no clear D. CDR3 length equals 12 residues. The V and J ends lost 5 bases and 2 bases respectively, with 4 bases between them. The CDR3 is CASSATYNEQFF. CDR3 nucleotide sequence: TGTGCCAGCAGTGCCACCTACAATGAGCAGTTCTTC.

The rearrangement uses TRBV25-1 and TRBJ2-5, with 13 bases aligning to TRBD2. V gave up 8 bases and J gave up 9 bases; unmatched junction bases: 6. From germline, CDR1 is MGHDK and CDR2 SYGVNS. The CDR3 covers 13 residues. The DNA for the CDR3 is TGTGCCAGCCTGGGACTAGCGGGGAGGGCCCAGTACTTC. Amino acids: CASLGLAGRAQYF.

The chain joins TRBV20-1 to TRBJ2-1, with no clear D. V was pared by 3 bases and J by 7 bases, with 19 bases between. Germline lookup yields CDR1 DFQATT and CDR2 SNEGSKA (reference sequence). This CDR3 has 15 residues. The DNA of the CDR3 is TGCAGTGCTAGTCGTGCGACGGCAGCGACTAATGAGCAGTTCTTC. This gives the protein CSASRATAATNEQFF.

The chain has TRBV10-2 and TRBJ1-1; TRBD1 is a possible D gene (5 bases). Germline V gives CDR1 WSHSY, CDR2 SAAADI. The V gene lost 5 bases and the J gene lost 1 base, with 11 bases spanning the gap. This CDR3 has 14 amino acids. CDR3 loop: CASSQGAGNTEAFF. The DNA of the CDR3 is TGCGCCAGCAGTCAGGGTGCCGGGAACACTGAAGCTTTCTTT.

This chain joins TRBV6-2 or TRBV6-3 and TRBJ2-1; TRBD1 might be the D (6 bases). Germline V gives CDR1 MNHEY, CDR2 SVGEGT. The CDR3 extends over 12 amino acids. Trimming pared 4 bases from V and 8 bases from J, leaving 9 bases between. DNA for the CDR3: TGTGCCAGCAGTTCCTACAGGGATGAGCAGTTCTTC. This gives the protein CASSSYRDEQFF.

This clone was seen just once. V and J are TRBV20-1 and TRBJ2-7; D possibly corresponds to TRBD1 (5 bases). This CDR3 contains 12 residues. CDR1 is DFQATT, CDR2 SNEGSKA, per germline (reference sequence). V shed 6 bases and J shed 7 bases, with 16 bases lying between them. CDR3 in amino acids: CSASPTAWEQYF. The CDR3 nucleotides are TGCAGTGCCAGTCCGACAGCTTGGGAGCAGTACTTC.

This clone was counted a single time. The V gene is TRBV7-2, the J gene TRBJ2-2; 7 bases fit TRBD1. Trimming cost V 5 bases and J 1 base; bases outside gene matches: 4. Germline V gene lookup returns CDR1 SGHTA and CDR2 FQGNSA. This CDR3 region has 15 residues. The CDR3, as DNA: TGTGCCAGCAGCACCAACAGGGGGAACACCGGGGAGCTGTTTTTT. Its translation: CASSTNRGNTGELFF.

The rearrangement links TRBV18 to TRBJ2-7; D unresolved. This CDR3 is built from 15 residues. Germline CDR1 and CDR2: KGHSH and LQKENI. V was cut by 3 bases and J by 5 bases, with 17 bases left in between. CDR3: CASSPYRSGLDEQYF. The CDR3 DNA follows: TGTGCCAGCTCACCCTACCGATCCGGGCTCGACGAGCAGTACTTC.

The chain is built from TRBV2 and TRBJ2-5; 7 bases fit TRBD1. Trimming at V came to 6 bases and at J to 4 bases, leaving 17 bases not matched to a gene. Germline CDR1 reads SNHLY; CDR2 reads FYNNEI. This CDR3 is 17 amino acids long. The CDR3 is CASSRGAGGRGIETQYF. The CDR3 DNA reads TGTGCCAGCAGCCGTGGGGCAGGGGGACGGGGCATAGAGACCCAGTACTTC. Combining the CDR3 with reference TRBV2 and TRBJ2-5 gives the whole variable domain EPEVTQTPSHQVTQMGQEVILRCVPISNHLYFYWYRQILGQKVEFLVSFYNNEISEKSEIFDDQFSVERPDGSNFTLKIRSTKLEDSAMYFCASSRGAGGRGIETQYFGPGTRLLVL.

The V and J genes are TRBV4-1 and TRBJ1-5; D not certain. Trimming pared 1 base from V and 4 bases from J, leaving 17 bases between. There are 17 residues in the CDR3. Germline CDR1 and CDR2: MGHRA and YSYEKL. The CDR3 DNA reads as TGCGCCAGCAGCCAAGGGTCCCTCAACCGGGAGAATCAGCCCCAGCATTTT. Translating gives CASSQGSLNRENQPQHF.

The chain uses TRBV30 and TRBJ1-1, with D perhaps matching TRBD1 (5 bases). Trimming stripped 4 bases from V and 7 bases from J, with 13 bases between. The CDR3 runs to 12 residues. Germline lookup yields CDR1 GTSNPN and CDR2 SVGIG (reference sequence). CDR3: CAWTRQWLEAFF. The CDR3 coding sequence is TGTGCCTGGACCCGACAGTGGCTTGAAGCTTTCTTT.

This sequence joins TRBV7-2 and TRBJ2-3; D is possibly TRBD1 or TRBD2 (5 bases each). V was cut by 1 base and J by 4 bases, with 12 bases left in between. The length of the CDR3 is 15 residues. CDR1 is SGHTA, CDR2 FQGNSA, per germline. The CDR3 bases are TGTGCCAGCAGCTTAGTCTGGGGGAGTGCAGATACGCAGTATTTT. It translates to CASSLVWGSADTQYF. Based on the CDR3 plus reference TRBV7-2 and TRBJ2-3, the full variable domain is GAGVSQSPSNKVTEKGKDVELRCDPISGHTALYWYRQSLGQGLEFLIYFQGNSAPDKSGLPSDRFSAERTGGSVSTLTIQRTQQEDSAVYLCASSLVWGSADTQYFGPGTRLTVL.

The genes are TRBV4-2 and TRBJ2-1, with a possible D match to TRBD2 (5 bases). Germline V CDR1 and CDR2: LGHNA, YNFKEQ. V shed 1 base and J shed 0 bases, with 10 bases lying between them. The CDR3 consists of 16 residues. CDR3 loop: CASSQGTGNSYNEQFF. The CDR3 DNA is TGTGCCAGCAGCCAAGGGACCGGGAACTCCTACAATGAGCAGTTCTTC.